The clone carrying this T cell receptor beta chain has at least ten counts. RNA transcripts provided the source from which TCR beta CDR3 regions were amplified. With the HTBI primer set, the TCR CDR3 went through a first round of RT-PCR. MiXCR, applied by TCRdb to the multiplex PCR reads, yields one record per CDR3 protein. The data show more than 45,000 distinct CDR3 sequences, roughly 52% seen once. The data originate from a study of T cells in Graves' hyperthyroidism and ophthalmopathy. On the study more broadly: Before treatment of any kind, peripheral blood was taken at initial diagnosis.

Uncontrolled infections, other autoimmune diseases, pregnancy or lactation led to exclusion of patients. Per the germline V gene, CDR1 is SGDLS and CDR2 is YYNGEE. V lost 0 bases and J lost 8; bases outside the gene matches: 8. The CDR3 sequence is 15 residues long. The clonotype comes from a woman between 25 and 40 years old with Graves' ophthalmopathy. Sequenced sample: blood. The J gene is TRBJ2-1, the V gene TRBV9; 7 nucleotides line up with TRBD2. This CDR3 reads CASSVVGRGGDEQFF. CDR3 DNA sequence: TGTGCCAGCAGCGTAGTAGGGAGGGGCGGGGATGAGCAGTTCTTC.